These 31 T cell receptor beta chains were all obtained from the same sample, sequenced in a study of blood T cell repertoires in COVID-19. Libraries were prepared by immunoSEQ multiplex PCR; TCRdb keeps only in-frame clonotypes and omits some of them. The table includes around 16,000 clones, 70% to 90% detected once. Input material: peripheral blood. The receptors here all came from a human donor in a cohort sampled during active COVID-19.

This clone is a singleton in its sample. The chain employs TRBV6-5 and TRBJ2-3; TRBD2 agrees at 7 bases. The J segment lost 11 bases and the V segment lost 2 bases, leaving 4 bases of the junction unmatched. CDR1 and CDR2 from the germline V gene are MNHEY and SVGAGI. The CDR3 consists of 12 residues. The CDR3 sequence is CASSYGGVGQYF. In DNA form, the CDR3 reads TGTGCCAGCAGTTACGGGGGGGTCGGGCAGTATTTT.

The chain couples TRBV9 to TRBJ1-2; 7 nucleotides line up with TRBD1. J gave up 3 bases and V 5 bases, and 7 bases lay outside the gene matches. Germline CDR1 reads SGDLS; CDR2 reads YYNGEE. The CDR3 loop spans 14 amino acids. The CDR3 region is CASSGPTGYYGYTF. The CDR3, as DNA: TGTGCCAGCAGTGGACCGACAGGGTACTATGGCTACACCTTC.

J is TRBJ1-2 and V is TRBV5-1; 7 positions match TRBD1. This CDR3 comprises 16 residues. V trimming: 4 bases; J trimming: 4 bases; junction bases outside the gene matches: 13. Looked up from germline, CDR1 is SGHRS and CDR2 is YFSETQ. CDR3 nucleotide sequence: TGCGCCAGCAGCCCGGGCAACAGGGGTATTAGCTATGGCTACACCTTC. Protein sequence: CASSPGNRGISYGYTF.

A few counts support this clone. This chain connects TRBV7-2 to TRBJ2-2; D is undetermined. V lost 2 bases, J lost 6 bases, and 7 bases lay in between. Germline V gene data show CDR1 as SGHTA and CDR2 as FQGNSA. The CDR3 covers 13 residues. The CDR3 spells CASSLRSSGELFF. As DNA, the CDR3 is TGTGCCAGCAGCTTAAGGAGCTCCGGGGAGCTGTTTTTT. Combining the CDR3 with reference TRBV7-2 and TRBJ2-2 gives the whole variable domain GAGVSQSPSNKVTEKGKDVELRCDPISGHTALYWYRQSLGQGLEFLIYFQGNSAPDKSGLPSDRFSAERTGGSVSTLTIQRTQQEDSAVYLCASSLRSSGELFFGEGSRLTVL.

The CDR3 bases are TGCGCCAGCAGCTTGGCGTCAGGGGGAGAGTATGGCTACACCTTC. Its translation: CASSLASGGEYGYTF. The J gene is TRBJ1-2, the V gene TRBV5-1; 7 bases agree with TRBD1. Germline V CDR1 and CDR2: SGHRS, YFSETQ. J lost 5 bases, V lost 0 bases, and 7 bases had no gene match. The CDR3 has 15 amino acids.

V and J are TRBV6-2 or TRBV6-3 and TRBJ1-5, with 7 bases fitting TRBD1. This CDR3 has 13 residues. From germline, CDR1 is MNHEY and CDR2 SVGEGT. The J segment lost 4 bases and the V segment lost 5 bases, leaving 2 bases of the junction unmatched. CDR3 sequence reads: CASSDRANQPQHF. CDR3 sequence (DNA): TGTGCCAGCAGTGACAGGGCAAATCAGCCCCAGCATTTT.

The gene calls are TRBV3-1 (or the pseudogene TRBV3-2) and TRBJ2-5; a weak D match, TRBD2 (5 bases). The ends were cut back, 5 bases at V and 2 bases at J, with 15 bases in the middle. CDR3 size: 15 residues. Looked up from germline, CDR1 is LGHDT and CDR2 is YNNKEL (reference sequence). DNA for the CDR3: TGTGCCAGCAGCGCAGGAGGCGGTGCTCAAGAGACCCAGTACTTC. Amino acid sequence: CASSAGGGAQETQYF.

The chain joins TRBV9 to TRBJ2-1; a weak D match, TRBD1 (6 bases). The length of the CDR3 is 15 residues. Trimming shortened V by 2 bases and J by 3 bases, and 12 bases separated the two germline ends. The V gene's germline CDR1 is SGDLS and CDR2 YYNGEE. The CDR3 DNA follows: TGTGCCAGCAGCGTCAACCAGGGGTACTACAATGAGCAGTTCTTC. It yields the protein CASSVNQGYYNEQFF.

V and J are TRBV5-6 and TRBJ2-7; weak D call: TRBD2 (6 bases). V lost 1 base and J 1 base, leaving 15 bases between the germline ends. CDR1 is SGHDT and CDR2 is YYEEEE in the germline V gene. The CDR3 is made up of 16 amino acids. The CDR3, as DNA: TGTGCCAGCAGCTTGAATCTTGGCGGGGAGTCCTACGAGCAGTACTTC. Amino acid sequence: CASSLNLGGESYEQYF.

The chain combines TRBV11-1 with TRBJ2-1; 7 bases are a match to TRBD2. The J segment lost 0 bases and the V segment lost 4 bases, leaving 6 bases of the junction unmatched. The CDR3 sequence is 16 residues long. The germline gives CDR1 SGHAT, CDR2 FQDESV (reference sequence). CDR3 sequence reads: CASSSQAGSSYNEQFF. CDR3 sequence (DNA): TGTGCCAGCAGCTCCCAAGCGGGGAGCTCCTACAATGAGCAGTTCTTC.

This clone was found once. The rearrangement joins TRBV11-2 to TRBJ2-2; TRBD1 aligns across 7 bases. Germline values: CDR1 SGHAT, CDR2 FQNNGV. This CDR3 spans 14 amino acids. V shed 7 bases and J 7 bases; nucleotides not matched to a gene: 9. This chain's CDR3 is CASTRAGGSGELFF. The CDR3 DNA is TGTGCCAGCACCAGGGCAGGGGGTAGCGGGGAGCTGTTTTTT.

V and J are TRBV28 and TRBJ2-2, with 7 bases that match TRBD1. Germline V gene sequence: CDR1 MDHEN, CDR2 SYDVKM. With V trimmed by 7 bases and J by 7 bases, 12 bases remained unmatched. The CDR3 runs 15 residues. For the CDR3, the DNA is TGTGCCAGCACCCTGACAGGGAGTCCTAGCGGGGAGCTGTTTTTT. The encoded protein is CASTLTGSPSGELFF.

The chain uses TRBV10-3 and TRBJ2-7, with 9 bases that match TRBD1. V dropped 0 bases and J dropped 5; count of bases not matched to a gene: 5. Germline CDR1 and CDR2: ENHRY and SYGVKD. The CDR3 is 15 amino acids. CDR3 residues: CAISESGTGHDEQYF. The CDR3 coding sequence is TGTGCCATCAGTGAGTCCGGGACAGGGCATGACGAGCAGTACTTC.

This chain joins TRBV5-1 and TRBJ2-5, with TRBD2 as a possible D gene (7 bases). Germline V CDR1 and CDR2: SGHRS, YFSETQ. The CDR3 loop spans 16 amino acids. Deletions cut 0 bases from V and 5 bases from J, with 17 bases between. CDR3 in DNA: TGCGCCAGCAGCTTGGCAATTGGGGGGGGCCTGGAGACCCAGTACTTC. Amino acids: CASSLAIGGGLETQYF.

This chain joins TRBV6-5 and TRBJ2-3; no firm D call. Germline CDR1 and CDR2: MNHEY and SVGAGI. The CDR3 contains 13 residues. V was shortened by 6 bases and J by 5 bases, with 12 bases between the two germline ends. The CDR3 reads CASSSSGLDTQYF. The DNA for the CDR3 is TGTGCCAGCAGCTCATCCGGGTTAGATACGCAGTATTTT.

The chain joins TRBV6-2 or TRBV6-3 to TRBJ2-7; 9 positions match TRBD1. The germline gives CDR1 MNHEY, CDR2 SVGEGT. The CDR3 consists of 15 residues. V shed 2 bases and J 3 bases; nucleotides not matched to a gene: 5. This CDR3 is CASSYPDRGLYEQYF. The CDR3 coding sequence is TGTGCCAGCAGTTACCCGGACAGGGGACTCTACGAGCAGTACTTC.

This rearrangement joins TRBV6-2 or TRBV6-3 to TRBJ2-5, with 7 nucleotides matching TRBD1. J gave up 5 bases and V 6 bases, and 15 bases lay outside the gene matches. This CDR3 region has 16 residues. Germline V gives CDR1 MNHEY, CDR2 SVGEGT. CDR3 coding DNA: TGTGCCAGCAGCCCCCCGACAGGGAGAATTGGGGAGACCCAGTACTTC. Translated, it gives CASSPPTGRIGETQYF.

This chain's CDR3 is CSVERQGNTEAFF. The CDR3 DNA is TGCAGCGTTGAACGGCAGGGAAACACTGAAGCTTTCTTT. V is TRBV29-1 and J is TRBJ1-1; possibly TRBD1 for D (5 bases). The germline V gene has CDR1 SQVTM and CDR2 ANQGSEA. This CDR3 contains 13 residues. Trimming took 2 bases from V and 2 from J, leaving 9 bases between them.

V and J are TRBV7-2 and TRBJ2-1, with 8 bases that match TRBD2. CDR3 length equals 15 residues. From germline, CDR1 is SGHTA and CDR2 FQGNSA. V was clipped by 0 bases and J by 4 bases; unmatched bases: 2. CDR3 protein: CASSLAASGYNEQFF. CDR3 DNA: TGTGCCAGCAGCTTAGCGGCTAGCGGGTACAATGAGCAGTTCTTC.

The chain combines TRBV4-1 with TRBJ2-7; a possible D gene is TRBD2 (5 bases). Trimming cost V 2 bases and J 5 bases, with 16 bases left between them. The CDR3 is 15 residues long. The V gene's germline CDR1 is MGHRA and CDR2 YSYEKL. CDR3 region: CASSQPGPFGDEQYF. The CDR3 nucleotides read TGCGCCAGCAGCCAACCCGGGCCCTTCGGGGACGAGCAGTACTTC.

This chain uses TRBV7-9 with TRBJ2-5; possible D gene TRBD2, 5 bases. CDR1 SEHNR and CDR2 FQNEAQ come from the germline V gene (reference sequence). Trimming shortened V by 5 bases and J by 5 bases, and 21 bases separated the two germline ends. This CDR3 has 16 residues. Here the CDR3 reads CASSPPLPSVAETQYF. DNA of the CDR3: TGTGCCAGCAGCCCGCCCCTCCCTAGTGTAGCGGAGACCCAGTACTTC.

This clone showed up just a few times. This chain uses TRBV30 with TRBJ1-1; no clear D. CDR1 and CDR2 (germline): GTSNPN, SVGIG (reference sequence). The CDR3 extends over 13 amino acids. The V end lost 4 bases, the J end lost 0 bases, and 9 bases lay between the germline ends. Here the CDR3 reads CAWTHSVNTEAFF. In nucleotides, the CDR3 is TGTGCCTGGACGCATTCAGTGAACACTGAAGCTTTCTTT.

In this sample, this clone is large. The rearrangement links TRBV6-5 to TRBJ1-1, with D possibly matching TRBD1 (5 bases). Deletions cut 4 bases from V and 4 bases from J, with 10 bases between. This CDR3 is 13 amino acids long. CDR1 MNHEY and CDR2 SVGAGI come from the germline V gene. The CDR3 sequence: CASSLQEFTEAFF. CDR3 in DNA: TGTGCCAGCAGTTTACAGGAATTCACTGAAGCTTTCTTT.

The chain joins TRBV28 to TRBJ1-5, with D tentatively TRBD1 (5 bases). V lost 5 bases and J lost 2, with 19 bases in between. The germline gives CDR1 MDHEN, CDR2 SYDVKM. This CDR3 region has 17 residues. The CDR3 loop is CASSPRVQGSGNQPQHF. In DNA form, the CDR3 reads TGTGCCAGCAGTCCCCGAGTTCAGGGAAGCGGCAATCAGCCCCAGCATTTT.

The chain uses TRBV2 and TRBJ1-2; 8 bases line up with TRBD1. Germline V gene lookup returns CDR1 SNHLY and CDR2 FYNNEI. The CDR3 has 13 residues. With 7 bases clipped from V and 7 bases from J, the junction kept 8 bases outside the gene matches. The CDR3 bases are TGTGCCAGCACACTTGGGACAGGAAGTGGCTACACCTTC. The encoded protein is CASTLGTGSGYTF.

The chain combines TRBV6-5 with TRBJ2-7, with D perhaps TRBD1 (5 bases). Looked up from germline, CDR1 is MNHEY and CDR2 is SVGAGI. The CDR3 has 11 amino acids. CDR3 sequence reads: CATAGWVEQYF. The CDR3 DNA follows: TGTGCGACAGCCGGCTGGGTAGAGCAGTACTTC.

This chain links TRBV7-9 with TRBJ1-1; D uncertain. The CDR3 is 15 residues long. V lost 5 bases and J lost 4, with 17 bases in between. Germline V CDR1 and CDR2: SEHNR, FQNEAQ (reference sequence). Here the CDR3 reads CASSVQEALGTEAFF. The DNA of the CDR3 is TGTGCCAGCAGCGTCCAGGAGGCGCTAGGCACTGAAGCTTTCTTT.

The chain combines TRBV5-1 with TRBJ2-1, with 9 bases identical to TRBD1. Germline V gene sequence: CDR1 SGHRS, CDR2 YFSETQ. The CDR3 runs 16 residues. V gave up 0 bases and J gave up 1 base; unmatched junction bases: 2. The DNA for the CDR3 is TGCGCCAGCAGCTTGGCGGACAGGGGATCCTACAATGAGCAGTTCTTC. Translated, it gives CASSLADRGSYNEQFF. Full variable domain (remainder filled in from reference TRBV5-1 and TRBJ2-1): KAGVTQTPRYLIKTRGQQVTLSCSPISGHRSVSWYQQTPGQGLQFLFEYFSETQRNKGNFPGRFSGRQFSNSRSEMNVSTLELGDSALYLCASSLADRGSYNEQFFGPGTRLTVL.

The J gene is TRBJ2-4, the V gene TRBV30, with D possibly matching TRBD1 (6 bases). Trimming removed 2 bases from V and 9 bases from J, with 14 bases in between. The CDR3 contains 13 residues. Germline V gene lookup returns CDR1 GTSNPN and CDR2 SVGIG (reference sequence). CDR3 sequence: CAWSTSLQGIQYF. The CDR3 nucleotides are TGTGCCTGGAGTACCTCTTTACAGGGCATTCAGTACTTC.

The chain combines TRBV2 with TRBJ2-1; no reliable D call. The CDR3 contains 13 residues. The germline CDR1 and CDR2 sequences are SNHLY and FYNNEI. The V end lost 6 bases, the J end lost 3 bases, and 9 bases lay between the germline ends. DNA for the CDR3: TGTGCCAGCAGACTTAGTCTCTACAATGAGCAGTTCTTC. The encoded protein is CASRLSLYNEQFF.

The genes are TRBV5-1 and TRBJ2-1; 7 bases line up with TRBD1. The trim removed 2 bases at V and 1 base at J, leaving 0 bases unmatched. Germline CDR1 is SGHRS and CDR2 is YFSETQ. This CDR3 spans 14 amino acids. CDR3: CASSFRGSYNEQFF. The CDR3 DNA reads as TGCGCCAGCAGCTTCAGGGGGTCCTACAATGAGCAGTTCTTC.